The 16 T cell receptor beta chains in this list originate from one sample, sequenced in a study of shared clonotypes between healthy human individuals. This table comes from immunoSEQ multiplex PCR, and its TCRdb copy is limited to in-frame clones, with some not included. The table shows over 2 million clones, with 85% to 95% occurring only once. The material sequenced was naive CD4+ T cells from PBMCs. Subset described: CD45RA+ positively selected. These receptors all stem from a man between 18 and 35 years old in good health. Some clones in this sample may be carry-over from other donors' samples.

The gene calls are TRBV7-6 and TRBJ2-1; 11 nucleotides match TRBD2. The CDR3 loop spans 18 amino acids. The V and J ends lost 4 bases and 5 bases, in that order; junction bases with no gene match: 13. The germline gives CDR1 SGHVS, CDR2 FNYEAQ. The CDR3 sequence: CASSSQTSGNGLDNEQFF. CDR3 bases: TGTGCCAGCAGCTCTCAGACTAGCGGGAACGGCTTGGACAATGAGCAGTTCTTC.

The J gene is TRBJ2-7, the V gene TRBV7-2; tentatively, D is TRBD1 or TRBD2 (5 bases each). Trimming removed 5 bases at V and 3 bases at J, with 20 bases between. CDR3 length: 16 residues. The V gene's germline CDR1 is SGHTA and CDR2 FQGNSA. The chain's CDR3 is CASSPPGVQGGYEQYF. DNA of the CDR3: TGTGCCAGCAGCCCCCCCGGGGTGCAGGGCGGCTACGAGCAGTACTTC.

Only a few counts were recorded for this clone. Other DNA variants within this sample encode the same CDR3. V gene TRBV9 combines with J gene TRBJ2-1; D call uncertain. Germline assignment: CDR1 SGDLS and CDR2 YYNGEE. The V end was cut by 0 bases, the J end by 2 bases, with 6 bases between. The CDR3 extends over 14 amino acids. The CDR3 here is CASSVGRTYNEQFF. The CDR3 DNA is TGTGCCAGCAGCGTAGGCAGGACCTACAATGAGCAGTTCTTC.

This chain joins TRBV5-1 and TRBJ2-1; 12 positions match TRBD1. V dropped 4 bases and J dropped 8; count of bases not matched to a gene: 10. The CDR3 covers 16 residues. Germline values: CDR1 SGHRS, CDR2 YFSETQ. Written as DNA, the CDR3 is TGCGCCAGCAGCCCGGTACCGGGACAGGGGGCCGATGAGCAGTTCTTC. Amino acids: CASSPVPGQGADEQFF.

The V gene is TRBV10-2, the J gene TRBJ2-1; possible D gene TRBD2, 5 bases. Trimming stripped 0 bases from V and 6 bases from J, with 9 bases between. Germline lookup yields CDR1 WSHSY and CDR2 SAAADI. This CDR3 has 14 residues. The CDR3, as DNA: TGCGCCAGCAGTGAGTCGCTAGGGAGCAATGAGCAGTTCTTC. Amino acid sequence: CASSESLGSNEQFF.

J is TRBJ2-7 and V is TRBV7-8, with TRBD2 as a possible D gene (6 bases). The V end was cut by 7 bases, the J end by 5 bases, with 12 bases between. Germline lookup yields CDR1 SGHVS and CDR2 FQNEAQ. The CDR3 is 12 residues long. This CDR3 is CASNSGANEQYF. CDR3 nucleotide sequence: TGTGCCAGCAATAGCGGCGCCAACGAGCAGTACTTC. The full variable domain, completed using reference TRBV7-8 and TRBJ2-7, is GAGVSQSPRYKVAKRGQDVALRCDPISGHVSLFWYQQALGQGPEFLTYFQNEAQLDKSGLPSDRFFAERPEGSVSTLKIQRTQQEDSAVYLCASNSGANEQYFGPGTRLTVT.

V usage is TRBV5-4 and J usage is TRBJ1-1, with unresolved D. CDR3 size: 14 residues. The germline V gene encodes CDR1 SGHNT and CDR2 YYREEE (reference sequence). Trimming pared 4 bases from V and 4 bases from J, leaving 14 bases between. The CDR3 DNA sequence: TGTGCCAGCAGCCCGGTCCCGGGCCTCACTGAAGCTTTCTTT. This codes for CASSPVPGLTEAFF. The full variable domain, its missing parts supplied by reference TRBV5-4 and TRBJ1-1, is ETGVTQSPTHLIKTRGQQVTLRCSSQSGHNTVSWYQQALGQGPQFIFQYYREEENGRGNFPPRFSGLQFPNYSSELNVNALELDDSALYLCASSPVPGLTEAFFGQGTRLTVV.

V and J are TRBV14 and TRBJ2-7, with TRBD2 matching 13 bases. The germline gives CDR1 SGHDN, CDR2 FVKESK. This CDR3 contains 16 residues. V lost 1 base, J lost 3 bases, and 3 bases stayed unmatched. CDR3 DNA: TGTGCCAGCAGCCAAGCGGGACTAGCGGGAATCTACGAGCAGTACTTC. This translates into CASSQAGLAGIYEQYF.

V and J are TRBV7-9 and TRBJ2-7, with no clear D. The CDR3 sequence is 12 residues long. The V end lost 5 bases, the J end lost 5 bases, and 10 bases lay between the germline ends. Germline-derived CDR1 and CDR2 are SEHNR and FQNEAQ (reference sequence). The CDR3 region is CASSPTPHEQYF. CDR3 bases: TGTGCCAGCAGCCCAACCCCCCACGAGCAGTACTTC.

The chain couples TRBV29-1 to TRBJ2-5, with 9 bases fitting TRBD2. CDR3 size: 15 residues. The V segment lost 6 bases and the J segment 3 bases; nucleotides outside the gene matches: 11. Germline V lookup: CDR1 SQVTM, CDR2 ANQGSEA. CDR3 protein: CSVAPSGVGKETQYF. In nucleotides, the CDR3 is TGCAGCGTCGCTCCTAGCGGGGTGGGGAAAGAGACCCAGTACTTC.

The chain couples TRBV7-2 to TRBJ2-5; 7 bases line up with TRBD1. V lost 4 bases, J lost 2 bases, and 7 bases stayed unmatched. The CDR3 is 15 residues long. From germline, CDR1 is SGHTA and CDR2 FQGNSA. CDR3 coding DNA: TGTGCCAGCAGCTCCGGGACGACAGGGCAAGAGACCCAGTACTTC. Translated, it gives CASSSGTTGQETQYF.

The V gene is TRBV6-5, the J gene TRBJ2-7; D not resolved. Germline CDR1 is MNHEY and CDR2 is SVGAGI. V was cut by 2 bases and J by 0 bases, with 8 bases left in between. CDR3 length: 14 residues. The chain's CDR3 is CASSYGQFSYEQYF. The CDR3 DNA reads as TGTGCCAGCAGTTACGGGCAGTTCTCCTACGAGCAGTACTTC.

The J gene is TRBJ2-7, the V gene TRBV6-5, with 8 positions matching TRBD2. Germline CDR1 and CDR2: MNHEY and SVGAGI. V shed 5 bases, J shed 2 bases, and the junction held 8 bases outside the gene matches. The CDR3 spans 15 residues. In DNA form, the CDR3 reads TGTGCCAGCAGTAGGTTGAGAGCGGGAGCCTACGAGCAGTACTTC. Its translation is CASSRLRAGAYEQYF.

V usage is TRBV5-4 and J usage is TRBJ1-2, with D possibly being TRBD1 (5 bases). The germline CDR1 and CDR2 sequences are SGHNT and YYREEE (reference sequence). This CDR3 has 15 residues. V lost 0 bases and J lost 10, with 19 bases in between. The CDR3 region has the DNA TGTGCCAGCAGCTTGGCATCGGGGGACCAATCCCACTACACCTTC. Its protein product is CASSLASGDQSHYTF.

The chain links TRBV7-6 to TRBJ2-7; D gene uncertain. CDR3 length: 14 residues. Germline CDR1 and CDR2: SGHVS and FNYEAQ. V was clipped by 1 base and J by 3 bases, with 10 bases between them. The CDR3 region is CASSLGSQVYEQYF. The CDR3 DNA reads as TGTGCCAGCAGCTTAGGGTCACAAGTCTACGAGCAGTACTTC. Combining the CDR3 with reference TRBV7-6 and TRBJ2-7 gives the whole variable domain GAGVSQSPRYKVTKRGQDVALRCDPISGHVSLYWYRQALGQGPEFLTYFNYEAQQDKSGLPNDRFSAERPEGSISTLTIQRTEQRDSAMYRCASSLGSQVYEQYFGPGTRLTVT.

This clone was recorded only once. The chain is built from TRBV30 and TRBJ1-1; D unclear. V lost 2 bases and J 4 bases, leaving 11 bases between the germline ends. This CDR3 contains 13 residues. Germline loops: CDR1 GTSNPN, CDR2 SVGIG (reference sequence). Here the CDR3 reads CAWSIEFGTEAFF. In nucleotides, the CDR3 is TGTGCCTGGAGTATAGAGTTCGGCACTGAAGCTTTCTTT. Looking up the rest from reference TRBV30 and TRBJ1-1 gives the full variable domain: SQTIHQWPATLVQPVGSPLSLECTVEGTSNPNLYWYRQAAGRGLQLLFYSVGIGQISSEVPQNLSASRPQDRQFILSSKKLLLSDSGFYLCAWSIEFGTEAFFGQGTRLTVV.